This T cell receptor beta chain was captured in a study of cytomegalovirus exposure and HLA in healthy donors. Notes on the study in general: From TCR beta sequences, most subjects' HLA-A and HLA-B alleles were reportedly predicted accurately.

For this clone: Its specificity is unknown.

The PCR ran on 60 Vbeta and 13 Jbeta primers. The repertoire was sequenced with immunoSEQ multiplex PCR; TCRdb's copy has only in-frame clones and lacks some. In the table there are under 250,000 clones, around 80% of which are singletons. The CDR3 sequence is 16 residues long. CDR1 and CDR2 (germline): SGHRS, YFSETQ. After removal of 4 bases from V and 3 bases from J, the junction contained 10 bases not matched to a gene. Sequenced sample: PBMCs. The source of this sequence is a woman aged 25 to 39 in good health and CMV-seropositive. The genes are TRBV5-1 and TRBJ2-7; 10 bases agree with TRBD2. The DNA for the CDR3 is TGCGCCAGCAGCCTAGCGGGGGCGGCCGGATACTACGAGCAGTACTTC. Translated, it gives CASSLAGAAGYYEQYF.